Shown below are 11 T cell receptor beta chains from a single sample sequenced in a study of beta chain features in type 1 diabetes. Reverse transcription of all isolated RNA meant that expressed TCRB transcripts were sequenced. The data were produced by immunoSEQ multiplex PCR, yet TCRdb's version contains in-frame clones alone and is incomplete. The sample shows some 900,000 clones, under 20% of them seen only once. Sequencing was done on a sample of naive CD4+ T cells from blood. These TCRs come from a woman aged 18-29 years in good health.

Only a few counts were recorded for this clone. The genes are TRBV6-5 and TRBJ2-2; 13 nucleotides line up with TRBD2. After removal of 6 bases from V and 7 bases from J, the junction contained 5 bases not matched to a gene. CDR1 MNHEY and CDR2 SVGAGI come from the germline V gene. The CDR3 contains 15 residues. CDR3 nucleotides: TGTGCCAGCAGACTAGCGGGAGGGCCTGGCGGGGAGCTGTTTTTT. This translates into CASRLAGGPGGELFF.

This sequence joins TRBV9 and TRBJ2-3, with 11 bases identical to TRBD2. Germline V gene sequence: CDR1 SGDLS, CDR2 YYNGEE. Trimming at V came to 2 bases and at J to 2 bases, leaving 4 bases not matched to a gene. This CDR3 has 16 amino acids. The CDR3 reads CASSVLAGGPTDTQYF. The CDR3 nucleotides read TGTGCCAGCAGCGTCCTAGCGGGAGGACCCACAGATACGCAGTATTTT.

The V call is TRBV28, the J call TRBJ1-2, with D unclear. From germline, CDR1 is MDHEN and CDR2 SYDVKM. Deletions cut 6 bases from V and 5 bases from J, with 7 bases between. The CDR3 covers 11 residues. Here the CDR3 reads CASRPAYGYTF. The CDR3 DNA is TGTGCCAGCAGGCCCGCGTATGGCTACACCTTC.

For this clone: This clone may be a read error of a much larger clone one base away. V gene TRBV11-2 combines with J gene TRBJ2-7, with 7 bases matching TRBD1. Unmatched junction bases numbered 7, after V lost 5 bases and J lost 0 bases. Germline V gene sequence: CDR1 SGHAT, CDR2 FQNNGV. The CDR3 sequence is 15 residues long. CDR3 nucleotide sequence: TGTGCCAGCAGCATCAGCCGGGACAGCTCCTACGAGCAGTACTTC. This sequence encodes CASSISRDSSYEQYF.

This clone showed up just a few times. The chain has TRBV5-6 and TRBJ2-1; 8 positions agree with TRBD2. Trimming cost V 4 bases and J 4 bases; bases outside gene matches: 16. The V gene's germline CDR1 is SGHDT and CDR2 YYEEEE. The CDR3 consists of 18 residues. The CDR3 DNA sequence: TGTGCCAGCAGCCCCACCCTCGGGACTAGTAAGGGGTACAATGAGCAGTTCTTC. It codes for CASSPTLGTSKGYNEQFF.

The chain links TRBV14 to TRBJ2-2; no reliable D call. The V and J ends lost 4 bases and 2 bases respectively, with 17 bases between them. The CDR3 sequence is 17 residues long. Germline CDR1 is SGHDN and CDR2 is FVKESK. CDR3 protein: CASSLGPDGPNTGELFF. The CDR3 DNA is TGTGCCAGCAGCCTAGGACCCGACGGGCCCAACACCGGGGAGCTGTTTTTT.

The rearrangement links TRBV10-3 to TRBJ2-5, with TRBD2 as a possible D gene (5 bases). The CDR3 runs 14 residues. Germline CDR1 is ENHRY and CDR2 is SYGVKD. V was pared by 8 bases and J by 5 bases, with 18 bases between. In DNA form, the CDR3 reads TGTGCCATCCAAAACGGACCGGGATCGGAGACCCAGTACTTC. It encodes CAIQNGPGSETQYF.

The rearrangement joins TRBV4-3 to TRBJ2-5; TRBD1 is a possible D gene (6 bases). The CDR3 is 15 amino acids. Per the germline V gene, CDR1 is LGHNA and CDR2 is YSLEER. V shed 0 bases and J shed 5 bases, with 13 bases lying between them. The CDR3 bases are TGCGCCAGCAGCCAAGACTGGACAGTTTCGGAGACCCAGTACTTC. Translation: CASSQDWTVSETQYF.

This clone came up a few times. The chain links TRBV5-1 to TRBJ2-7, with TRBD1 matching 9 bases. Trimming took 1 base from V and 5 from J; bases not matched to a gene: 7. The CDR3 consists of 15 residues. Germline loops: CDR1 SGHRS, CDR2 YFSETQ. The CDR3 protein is CASSLLGQGSDEQYF. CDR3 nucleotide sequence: TGCGCCAGCAGCTTGTTGGGACAGGGTAGCGACGAGCAGTACTTC.

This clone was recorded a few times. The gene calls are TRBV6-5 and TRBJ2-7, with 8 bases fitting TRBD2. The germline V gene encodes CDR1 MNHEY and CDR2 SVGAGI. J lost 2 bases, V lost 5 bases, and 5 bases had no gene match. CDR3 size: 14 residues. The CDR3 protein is CASSVREGTYEQYF. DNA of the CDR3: TGTGCCAGCAGTGTCCGGGAGGGGACCTACGAGCAGTACTTC.

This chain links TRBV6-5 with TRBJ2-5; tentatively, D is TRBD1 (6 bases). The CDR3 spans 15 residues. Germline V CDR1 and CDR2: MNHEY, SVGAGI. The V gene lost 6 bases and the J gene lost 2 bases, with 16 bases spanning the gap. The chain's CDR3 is CASSLHQGFQETQYF. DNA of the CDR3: TGTGCCAGCAGCCTTCACCAGGGGTTTCAAGAGACCCAGTACTTC.